These 21 T cell receptor beta chains came from one sample sequenced in a study of beta chain features in type 1 diabetes (dated by TCRdb to about 2018). The library came from the immunoSEQ multiplex PCR assay. All of the isolated RNA was reverse transcribed with the High Capacity cDNA Reverse Transcription Kit, so expressed TCRB transcripts were sequenced. This immuneACCESS table, as held by TCRdb, lists in-frame sequences with V and J called but not all clones. Of the missing ones, under half trace to an unresolved V gene in checked studies; the others have no known cause. For this sample the table gives fewer than 250,000 clones, of which over 7.5% were detected only once. Clones ranked in the top ten supply about 0.037% of the sample. The sequenced material came from naive CD4+ T cells from blood. Sample cell subset or site, as interpreted from the label and publication: true naive CD4+ T cells. All receptors derive from a woman between 18 and 30 years old in good health.

In this sample, this clone turned up a few times. In DNA form, the CDR3 reads TGTGCCAGCAGTTTAGACAGGGTTCCCTACGAGCAGTACTTC. It encodes CASSLDRVPYEQYF. This chain joins TRBV6-1 and TRBJ2-7; 7 bases fit TRBD1. Trimming at V came to 5 bases and at J to 2 bases, leaving 6 bases not matched to a gene. CDR3 length: 14 residues. Germline CDR1 and CDR2: MNHNS and SASEGT.

The chain is built from TRBV7-8 and TRBJ2-2; possibly TRBD1 for D (5 bases). CDR1 is SGHVS and CDR2 is FQNEAQ in the germline V gene. V was shortened by 5 bases and J by 1 base, with 14 bases between the two germline ends. The CDR3 length is 16 residues. The CDR3 loop reads CASSDPLRGNTGELFF. The CDR3 DNA sequence: TGTGCCAGCAGCGATCCCTTAAGGGGGAACACCGGGGAGCTGTTTTTT. Full variable domain (missing parts from reference TRBV7-8 and TRBJ2-2): GAGVSQSPRYKVAKRGQDVALRCDPISGHVSLFWYQQALGQGPEFLTYFQNEAQLDKSGLPSDRFFAERPEGSVSTLKIQRTQQEDSAVYLCASSDPLRGNTGELFFGEGSRLTVL.

In its sample, this clone was seen a few times. This chain links TRBV27 with TRBJ2-2; D perhaps matches TRBD2 (7 bases). This CDR3 has 16 amino acids. Germline CDR1 and CDR2: MNHEY and SMNVEV (reference sequence). V shed 1 base and J shed 3 bases, with 12 bases lying between them. The CDR3 sequence is CASSLWRGPYTGELFF. CDR3 nucleotides: TGTGCCAGCAGTTTATGGCGGGGGCCCTACACCGGGGAGCTGTTTTTT.

This clone occurred a few times. The gene calls are TRBV6-5 and TRBJ2-3; maybe TRBD1 (6 bases). V was cut by 2 bases and J by 4 bases, with 10 bases left in between. Germline-derived CDR1 and CDR2 are MNHEY and SVGAGI. The CDR3 has 14 residues. CDR3 bases: TGTGCCAGCAGTTACGCATACAGGGCAGATACGCAGTATTTT. Encoded protein: CASSYAYRADTQYF.

The rearrangement links TRBV30 to TRBJ1-2; 10 nucleotides align to TRBD1. Germline CDR1 is GTSNPN and CDR2 is SVGIG (reference sequence). This CDR3 has 13 amino acids. The V and J ends lost 2 bases and 8 bases, in that order; junction bases with no gene match: 5. Written as DNA, the CDR3 is TGTGCCTGGAGTAGGGGGACAGGGGAAGGCTACACCTTC. This translates into CAWSRGTGEGYTF.

This clone was counted only a few times. The chain links TRBV15 to TRBJ2-1; 7 bases line up with TRBD2. CDR3 length equals 15 residues. Losses at the gene ends were 8 bases for V and 6 bases for J; bases not matched to a gene: 13. Germline V gives CDR1 LNHNV, CDR2 YYDKDF (reference sequence). The CDR3 coding sequence is TGTGCCACCGAGGTCGGACTAGTCAGTTTCAATGAGCAGTTCTTC. Its translation is CATEVGLVSFNEQFF.

The rearrangement links TRBV5-1 to TRBJ1-5; a possible D gene is TRBD1 (6 bases). The CDR3 spans 15 residues. Trimming removed 4 bases from V and 3 bases from J, with 14 bases in between. Germline V gene data show CDR1 as SGHRS and CDR2 as YFSETQ. CDR3 in amino acids: CASSVQGLINQPQHF. The CDR3 coding sequence is TGCGCCAGCAGCGTCCAGGGGCTCATCAATCAGCCCCAGCATTTT.

The chain carries TRBV19 and TRBJ1-1; D is uncertain. Trimming took off 5 bases at V and 5 bases at J, with 12 bases between the two ends. Germline V gene data show CDR1 as LNHDA and CDR2 as SQIVND (reference sequence). This CDR3 has 13 amino acids. The CDR3 reads CASSPGGGTEAFF. In nucleotides, the CDR3 is TGTGCCAGTAGTCCAGGAGGCGGGACTGAAGCTTTCTTT.

This clone was found many times. This rearrangement joins TRBV7-9 to TRBJ2-3, with 9 bases fitting TRBD1. Germline V gene lookup returns CDR1 SEHNR and CDR2 FQNEAQ (reference sequence). V lost 1 base to trimming and J lost 9 bases; unmatched junction nucleotides: 5. This CDR3 region has 14 residues. The CDR3 nucleotides are TGTGCCAGCAGCTTAGTCGTTGGGACAGGGACGCAGTATTTT. Its protein product is CASSLVVGTGTQYF.

This chain uses TRBV5-1 with TRBJ1-6, with TRBD1 identical over 9 bases. With 4 bases clipped from V and 9 bases from J, the junction kept 5 bases outside the gene matches. This CDR3 comprises 14 residues. Germline CDR1 SGHRS, CDR2 YFSETQ. CDR3 amino acids: CASSPGTGISPLHF. The CDR3, as DNA: TGCGCCAGCAGCCCGGGGACAGGGATTTCACCCCTCCACTTT. Full variable domain (remainder filled in from reference TRBV5-1 and TRBJ1-6): KAGVTQTPRYLIKTRGQQVTLSCSPISGHRSVSWYQQTPGQGLQFLFEYFSETQRNKGNFPGRFSGRQFSNSRSEMNVSTLELGDSALYLCASSPGTGISPLHFGNGTRLTVT.

A few counts support this clone. V gene TRBV7-9 combines with J gene TRBJ1-5; 7 nucleotides match TRBD1. The CDR3 consists of 18 residues. Looked up from germline, CDR1 is SEHNR and CDR2 is FQNEAQ (reference sequence). J was trimmed by 1 base and V by 0 bases; bases with no gene match: 9. The CDR3 coding sequence is TGTGCCAGCAGCTTAGCCCGGAGTACAGGGGACAGCAATCAGCCCCAGCATTTT. Protein: CASSLARSTGDSNQPQHF.

In DNA form, the CDR3 reads TGTGCCAGCAGCTCGGAGGTCCCCTACGAGCAGTACTTC. This translates into CASSSEVPYEQYF. V gene TRBV5-6 combines with J gene TRBJ2-7, with D possibly being TRBD2 (5 bases). With 3 bases removed from V and 2 bases from J, the gap between germline ends came to 9 bases. In germline, CDR1 is SGHDT, CDR2 YYEEEE. This CDR3 has 13 residues. Full variable domain (remainder filled in from reference TRBV5-6 and TRBJ2-7): DAGVTQSPTHLIKTRGQQVTLRCSPKSGHDTVSWYQQALGQGPQFIFQYYEEEERQRGNFPDRFSGHQFPNYSSELNVNALLLGDSALYLCASSSEVPYEQYFGPGTRLTVT.

This clone was observed a few times. The chain carries TRBV10-3 and TRBJ2-3, with D possibly being TRBD1 (6 bases). In germline, CDR1 is ENHRY, CDR2 SYGVKD. The CDR3 length is 14 residues. V dropped 3 bases and J dropped 2 bases, with 9 bases sitting between them. CDR3 nucleotide sequence: TGTGCCATCAGTGAAAGGACAGCCACAGATACGCAGTATTTT. This translates into CAISERTATDTQYF.

The V and J genes are TRBV5-4 and TRBJ1-1; 8 nucleotides agree with TRBD1. Unmatched junction bases numbered 9, after V lost 3 bases and J lost 5 bases. Germline values: CDR1 SGHNT, CDR2 YYREEE (reference sequence). This CDR3 contains 15 residues. The CDR3 reads CASSSRQGIVTEAFF. In DNA form, the CDR3 reads TGTGCCAGCAGCTCCAGACAGGGGATTGTGACTGAAGCTTTCTTT. Looking up the rest from reference TRBV5-4 and TRBJ1-1 gives the full variable domain: ETGVTQSPTHLIKTRGQQVTLRCSSQSGHNTVSWYQQALGQGPQFIFQYYREEENGRGNFPPRFSGLQFPNYSSELNVNALELDDSALYLCASSSRQGIVTEAFFGQGTRLTVV.

This clone was seen a few times. The chain recombines TRBV2 with TRBJ2-5; 7 nucleotides align to TRBD1. V dropped 4 bases and J dropped 4; count of bases not matched to a gene: 3. The CDR3 sequence is 13 residues long. Germline V gene lookup returns CDR1 SNHLY and CDR2 FYNNEI. CDR3 sequence reads: CASSGRGRETQYF. The CDR3 DNA follows: TGTGCCAGCAGTGGTAGGGGGCGAGAGACCCAGTACTTC.

The chain joins TRBV5-1 to TRBJ1-1, with D hard to call. Germline CDR1 and CDR2: SGHRS and YFSETQ. The CDR3 sequence is 14 residues long. Trimming removed 1 base at V and 1 base at J, with 8 bases between. CDR3 region: CASSLSHRNTEAFF. As DNA, the CDR3 is TGCGCCAGCAGCTTGTCACACCGGAACACTGAAGCTTTCTTT.

V gene TRBV5-1 combines with J gene TRBJ2-3, with 7 positions matching TRBD1. This CDR3 has 14 residues. V gave up 5 bases and J gave up 2 bases; unmatched junction bases: 5. CDR1 SGHRS and CDR2 YFSETQ come from the germline V gene. The CDR3 loop is CASRSTGNTDTQYF. Written as DNA, the CDR3 is TGCGCCAGCAGGTCGACAGGGAACACAGATACGCAGTATTTT.

A few counts support this clone. V usage is TRBV7-9 and J usage is TRBJ1-6; 7 positions agree with TRBD1. V trimming: 4 bases; J trimming: 0 bases; junction bases outside the gene matches: 6. The CDR3 runs to 17 residues. Germline V gene lookup returns CDR1 SEHNR and CDR2 FQNEAQ (reference sequence). This CDR3 is CASSSGQRSSYNSPLHF. CDR3 DNA sequence: TGTGCCAGCAGCTCGGGACAGCGAAGCTCCTATAATTCACCCCTCCACTTT.

This rearrangement joins TRBV15 to TRBJ2-1; D gene ambiguous. The CDR3 sequence is 13 residues long. Trimming cost V 3 bases and J 9 bases, with 12 bases left between them. Per germline, CDR1 LNHNV and CDR2 YYDKDF (reference sequence). This CDR3 is CATSSYGSGEQFF. The CDR3 DNA reads TGTGCCACCAGCAGTTATGGTAGTGGTGAGCAGTTCTTC.

The chain has TRBV5-1 and TRBJ2-1; TRBD1 matches at 7 bases. Germline lookup yields CDR1 SGHRS and CDR2 YFSETQ. With V trimmed by 2 bases and J by 4 bases, 3 bases remained unmatched. CDR3 length: 14 amino acids. CDR3 DNA: TGCGCCAGCAGCTTACCGGGACAGTACAATGAGCAGTTCTTC. Translated, it gives CASSLPGQYNEQFF.

The chain recombines TRBV7-3 with TRBJ2-7, with D tentatively TRBD1 (6 bases). The CDR3 has 14 amino acids. The ends were cut back, 5 bases at V and 1 base at J, with 12 bases in the middle. Germline V gene data show CDR1 as SGHTA and CDR2 as FQGTGA. CDR3 amino acids: CASSPTGPSYEQYF. CDR3 nucleotide sequence: TGTGCCAGCAGCCCCACAGGGCCGTCCTACGAGCAGTACTTC.